Below, 15 T cell receptor beta chains from the same sample are listed, as sequenced in a study of T cells in Graves' hyperthyroidism and ophthalmopathy. The TCR beta CDR3 regions underwent amplification using RNA transcripts as the source. TCR CDR3 underwent first-round RT-PCR with the HTBI primer set. TCRdb re-derived calls from the multiplex PCR reads in MiXCR, one entry per CDR3 protein. The sample lists hundreds of thousands of distinct CDR3 sequences; around 24% were seen once. The sequencing sample was made of blood. These receptors were taken from a woman aged 25 to 39 with Graves' ophthalmopathy.

This clonotype was detected only a few times. A much larger clonotype is one base distant, so this may be a read error. The gene calls are TRBV2 and TRBJ2-2, with D possibly being TRBD1 or TRBD2 (5 bases each). CDR3 length: 14 amino acids. Per the germline V gene, CDR1 is SNHLY and CDR2 is FYNNEI. The CDR3 reads CASSAVQDTGELCF. DNA for the CDR3: TGTGCCAGCAGTGCGGTTCAGGACACCGGGGAGCTGTGTTTT.

This clonotype occurred many times. This rearrangement joins TRBV12-3 or TRBV12-4 to TRBJ1-1; D call uncertain. The CDR3 length is 13 residues. V lost 0 bases to trimming and J lost 7 bases, with 9 bases between them. The CDR3, as DNA: TGTGCCAGCAGTTTAGCGCTAAATAGTGAAGCTTTCTTT. This translates into CASSLALNSEAFF.

This clonotype has ten or more counts. The chain has TRBV12-5 and TRBJ2-5, with 15 bases identical to TRBD2. V gave up 7 bases and J gave up 9 bases; unmatched junction bases: 9. CDR1 is LGHNT, CDR2 FRNRAP, per germline. The CDR3 is 15 residues long. The CDR3 nucleotides are TGTGCTAGTGCCCACGTCGGGACTAGCGGGGGGTCCCAGTACTTC. It translates to CASAHVGTSGGSQYF.

This clonotype showed up many times. The rearrangement joins TRBV6-5 to TRBJ1-2, with a possible D match to TRBD1 (6 bases). V was pared by 8 bases and J by 2 bases, with 18 bases between. CDR3 size: 15 residues. Germline V gene lookup returns CDR1 MNHEY and CDR2 SVGAGI. CDR3 in amino acids: CASGSTTGKNYGYTF. The CDR3 DNA sequence: TGTGCCAGCGGTTCGACGACAGGCAAGAACTATGGCTACACCTTC.

In this sample, this clonotype turned up a few times. The chain has TRBV3-1 and TRBJ1-6; TRBD1 matches 9 bases. V lost 3 bases and J lost 8; bases outside the gene matches: 2. The CDR3 is 14 amino acids. CDR1 LGHDT and CDR2 YNNKEL come from the germline V gene (reference sequence). CDR3 loop: CASSQGQGDSPLHF. DNA of the CDR3: TGTGCCAGCAGCCAGGGACAGGGTGATTCACCCCTCCACTTT. The full variable domain, rest sourced from reference TRBV3-1 and TRBJ1-6, is DTAVSQTPKYLVTQMGNDKSIKCEQNLGHDTMYWYKQDSKKFLKIMFSYNNKELIINETVPNRFSPKSPDKAHLNLHINSLELGDSAVYFCASSQGQGDSPLHFGNGTRLTVT.

The table lists this clonotype with many counts. The V and J genes are TRBV28 and TRBJ2-7; D is unresolved. V gave up 6 bases and J gave up 0 bases, with 6 bases separating them. The length of the CDR3 is 12 residues. Germline V CDR1 and CDR2: MDHEN, SYDVKM. CDR3 region: CASRVSSYEQYF. The CDR3 DNA sequence: TGTGCCAGCAGAGTAAGCTCCTACGAGCAGTACTTC.

This clonotype was counted between two and nine times. The chain uses TRBV28 and TRBJ2-2; a possible D gene is TRBD2 (6 bases). The CDR3 is 14 amino acids. Deletions cut 7 bases from V and 5 bases from J, with 14 bases between. Germline lookup yields CDR1 MDHEN and CDR2 SYDVKM. CDR3 protein: CASIPSAETGELFF. CDR3 DNA sequence: TGTGCCAGCATCCCTAGCGCGGAGACCGGGGAGCTGTTTTTT.

The chain joins TRBV6-1 to TRBJ1-5; weak D call: TRBD1 (6 bases). There are 13 residues in the CDR3. Germline CDR1 and CDR2: MNHNS and SASEGT. The germline V and J ends were trimmed by 5 bases and 7 bases, with 12 bases remaining between them. The CDR3 loop is CASSPLRGQPQHF. DNA for the CDR3: TGTGCCAGCAGTCCTCTGAGGGGGCAGCCCCAGCATTTT.

This clonotype was seen at least ten times. The chain joins TRBV28 to TRBJ2-5; 9 positions match TRBD1. V was clipped by 6 bases and J by 5 bases; unmatched bases: 7. The length of the CDR3 is 14 residues. Germline V gene data show CDR1 as MDHEN and CDR2 as SYDVKM. The CDR3 is CASSSTGGGETQYF. In DNA form, the CDR3 reads TGTGCCAGCAGCAGTACAGGGGGCGGTGAGACCCAGTACTTC.

This clonotype was detected a few times. The rearrangement links TRBV3-1 to TRBJ2-5; D is unclear. Germline CDR1 and CDR2: LGHDT and YNNKEL (reference sequence). The germline V and J ends were trimmed by 0 bases and 6 bases, with 11 bases remaining between them. This CDR3 contains 14 residues. The CDR3: CASSQDLVQQTQYF. DNA for the CDR3: TGTGCCAGCAGCCAAGATTTGGTTCAACAGACCCAGTACTTC.

This clonotype was seen at least ten times. The CDR3 DNA is TGTGCCAGCAGTCGGGACAGCGACTCTGGAAACACCATATATTTT. This sequence encodes CASSRDSDSGNTIYF. The chain uses TRBV27 and TRBJ1-3, with 7 bases identical to TRBD1. Germline CDR1 MNHEY, CDR2 SMNVEV (reference sequence). V shed 5 bases, J shed 0 bases, and the junction held 4 bases outside the gene matches. The CDR3 contains 15 residues.

This clonotype was seen ten or more times. V usage is TRBV6-5 and J usage is TRBJ2-7; 7 nucleotides align to TRBD1. Germline V gene sequence: CDR1 MNHEY, CDR2 SVGAGI. This CDR3 has 13 residues. The V and J ends lost 4 bases and 3 bases, in that order; junction bases with no gene match: 3. The CDR3 DNA reads TGTGCCAGCAGTTGGGACAGAGGCTACGAGCAGTACTTC. It specifies CASSWDRGYEQYF.

The rearrangement uses TRBV12-3 or TRBV12-4 and TRBJ2-5; D uncertain. Trimming cost V 4 bases and J 7 bases, with 10 bases left between them. There are 12 residues in the CDR3. The CDR3 protein is CASSSDIGTQYF. The CDR3 DNA reads TGTGCCAGCAGTTCAGACATTGGGACCCAGTACTTC.

The rearrangement joins TRBV29-1 to TRBJ1-1; D gene unclear. The ends were cut back, 4 bases at V and 3 bases at J, with 9 bases in the middle. The CDR3 runs to 12 residues. Germline CDR1 is SQVTM and CDR2 is ANQGSEA. The CDR3 loop reads CSVVREYTEAFF. The CDR3 DNA sequence: TGCAGCGTTGTGAGGGAGTACACTGAAGCTTTCTTT. Looking up the rest from reference TRBV29-1 and TRBJ1-1 gives the full variable domain: SAVISQKPSRDICQRGTSLTIQCQVDSQVTMMFWYRQQPGQSLTLIATANQGSEATYESGFVIDKFPISRPNLTFSTLTVSNMSPEDSSIYLCSVVREYTEAFFGQGTRLTVV.

In its sample, this clonotype was seen many times. The chain couples TRBV6-5 to TRBJ1-3, with TRBD1 as a possible D gene (6 bases). CDR1 and CDR2 (germline): MNHEY, SVGAGI. The CDR3 covers 16 residues. V lost 5 bases to trimming and J lost 8 bases, with 22 bases between them. The CDR3 coding sequence is TGTGCCAGCAGTAACGGGCCGGGGGCACTTCTGTACACCATATATTTT. It yields the protein CASSNGPGALLYTIYF.